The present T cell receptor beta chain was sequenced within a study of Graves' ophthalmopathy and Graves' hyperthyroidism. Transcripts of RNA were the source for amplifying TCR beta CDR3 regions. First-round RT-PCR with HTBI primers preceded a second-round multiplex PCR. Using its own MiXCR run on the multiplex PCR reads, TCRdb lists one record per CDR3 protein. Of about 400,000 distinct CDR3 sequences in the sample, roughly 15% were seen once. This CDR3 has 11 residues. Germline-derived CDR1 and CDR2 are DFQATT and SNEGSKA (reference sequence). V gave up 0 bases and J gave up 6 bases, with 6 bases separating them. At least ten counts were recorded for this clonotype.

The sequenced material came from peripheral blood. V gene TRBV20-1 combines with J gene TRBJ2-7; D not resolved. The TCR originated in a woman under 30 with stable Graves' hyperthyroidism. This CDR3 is CSARDGIEQYF. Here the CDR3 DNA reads TGCAGTGCTAGAGATGGGATCGAGCAGTACTTC.